This TCR beta chain came from a study of blood T cell repertoires in COVID-19. Whole-study context: The United States, Italy and Spain supplied acute and convalescent COVID-19 samples. The cDNA or gDNA used as material had been derived from T cells, B-cell-depleted T cells, or PBMCs.

In the original analysis: Cell counts per sample came from amplifying reference gene primers. Sequenced by immunoSEQ multiplex PCR; TCRdb stores in-frame clones only, minus some. The DNA was the basis for D and trimming; V, J and clone size are from that table. The data contain about 160,000 clones, 79% of them singletons. This clone was seen once. The Seattle site enrolled patients during active infection and followed them longitudinally. This CDR3 spans 15 amino acids. Trimming cost V 0 bases and J 2 bases, with 8 bases left between them. Germline CDR1 reads SGHTS; CDR2 reads YDEGEE. Sequenced: peripheral blood. This receptor was obtained from a woman aged 55-75 years with COVID-19, enrolled during active disease. The rearrangement joins TRBV5-8 to TRBJ2-2, with D possibly being TRBD1 (6 bases). The CDR3 region has the DNA TGTGCCAGCAGCTTGGGGACAGCTAACACCGGGGAGCTGTTTTTT. The encoded protein is CASSLGTANTGELFF.